This T cell receptor beta chain was recorded in a study of cytomegalovirus exposure and HLA in healthy donors. The PCR was carried out with 60 Vbeta primers and 13 Jbeta primers. Data came from immunoSEQ multiplex PCR; TCRdb stores just in-frame clones and leaves some out. The data contain some 150,000 clones, around 70% of them singletons. V was shortened by 6 bases and J by 9 bases, with 12 bases between the two germline ends. CDR1 is MNHEY, CDR2 SVGAGI, per germline. The CDR3 has 13 amino acids. The receptor was derived from a young woman in good health and CMV-seronegative. V usage is TRBV6-5 and J usage is TRBJ1-6; D possibly corresponds to TRBD1 (5 bases). Sequenced: PBMCs. This CDR3 reads CASSPTGVSPLHF. CDR3 bases: TGTGCCAGCAGCCCTACGGGGGTTTCACCCCTCCACTTT.